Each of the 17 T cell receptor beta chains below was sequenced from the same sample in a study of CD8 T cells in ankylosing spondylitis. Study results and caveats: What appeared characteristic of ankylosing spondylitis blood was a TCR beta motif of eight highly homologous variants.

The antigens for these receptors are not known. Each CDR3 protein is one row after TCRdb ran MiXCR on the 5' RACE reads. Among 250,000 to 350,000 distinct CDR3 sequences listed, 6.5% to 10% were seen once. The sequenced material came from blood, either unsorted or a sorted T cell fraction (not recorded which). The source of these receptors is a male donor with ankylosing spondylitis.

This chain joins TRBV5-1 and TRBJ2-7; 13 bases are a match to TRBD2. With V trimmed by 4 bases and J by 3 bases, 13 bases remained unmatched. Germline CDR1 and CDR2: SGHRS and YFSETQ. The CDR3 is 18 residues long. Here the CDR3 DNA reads TGCGCCAGCAGCCCGTCGCCGGGACTAGCGGGAAAAAACTACGAGCAGTACTTC. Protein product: CASSPSPGLAGKNYEQYF.

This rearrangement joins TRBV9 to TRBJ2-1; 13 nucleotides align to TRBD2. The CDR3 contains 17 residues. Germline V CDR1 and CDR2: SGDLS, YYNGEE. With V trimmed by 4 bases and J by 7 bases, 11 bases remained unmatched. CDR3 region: CASSLGTSGISWNEQFF. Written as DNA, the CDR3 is TGTGCCAGCAGCCTAGGGACTAGCGGGATTAGTTGGAATGAGCAGTTCTTC.

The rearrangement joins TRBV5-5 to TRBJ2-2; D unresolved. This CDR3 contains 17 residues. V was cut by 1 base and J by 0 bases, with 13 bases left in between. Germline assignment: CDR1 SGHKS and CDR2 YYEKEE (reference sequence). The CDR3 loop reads CASSLWFPTANTGELFF. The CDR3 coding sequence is TGTGCCAGCAGCTTGTGGTTTCCGACGGCGAACACCGGGGAGCTGTTTTTT. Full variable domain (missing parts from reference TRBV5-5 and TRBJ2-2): DAGVTQSPTHLIKTRGQQVTLRCSPISGHKSVSWYQQVLGQGPQFIFQYYEKEERGRGNFPDRFSARQFPNYSSELNVNALLLGDSALYLCASSLWFPTANTGELFFGEGSRLTVL.

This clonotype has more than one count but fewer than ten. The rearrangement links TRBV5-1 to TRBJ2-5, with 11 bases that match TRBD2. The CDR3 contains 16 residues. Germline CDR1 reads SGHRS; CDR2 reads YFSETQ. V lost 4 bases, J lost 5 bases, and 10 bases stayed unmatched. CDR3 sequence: CASSVVLAGGPETQYF. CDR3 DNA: TGCGCCAGCAGCGTGGTTTTAGCGGGAGGGCCGGAGACCCAGTACTTC.

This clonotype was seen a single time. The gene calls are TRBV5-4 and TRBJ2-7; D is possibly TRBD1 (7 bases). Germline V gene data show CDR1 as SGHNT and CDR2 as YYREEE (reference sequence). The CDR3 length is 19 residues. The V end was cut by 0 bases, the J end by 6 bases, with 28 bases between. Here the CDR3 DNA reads TGTGCCAGCAGCTTGGGCGCTGGGTACCGGGCAGGGACAGCGGGCGAGCAGTACTTC. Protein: CASSLGAGYRAGTAGEQYF.

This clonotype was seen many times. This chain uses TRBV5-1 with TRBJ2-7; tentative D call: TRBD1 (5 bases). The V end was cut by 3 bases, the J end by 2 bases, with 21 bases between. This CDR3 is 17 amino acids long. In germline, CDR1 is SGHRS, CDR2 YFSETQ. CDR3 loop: CASSSLSGAGPTYEQYF. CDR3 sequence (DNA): TGCGCCAGCAGCTCCCTAAGTGGGGCAGGGCCTACCTACGAGCAGTACTTC.

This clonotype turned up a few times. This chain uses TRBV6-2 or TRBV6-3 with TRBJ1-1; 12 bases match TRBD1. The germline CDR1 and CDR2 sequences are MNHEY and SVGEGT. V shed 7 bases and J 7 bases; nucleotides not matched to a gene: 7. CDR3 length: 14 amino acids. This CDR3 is CASNRGQGASEAFF. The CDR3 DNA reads TGTGCCAGCAACAGGGGACAGGGGGCGAGTGAAGCTTTCTTT.

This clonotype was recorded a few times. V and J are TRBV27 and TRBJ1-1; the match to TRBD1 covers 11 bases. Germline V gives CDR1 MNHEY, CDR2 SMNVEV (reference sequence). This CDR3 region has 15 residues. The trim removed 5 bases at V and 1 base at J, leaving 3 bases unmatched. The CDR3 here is CASSGQGATNTEAFF. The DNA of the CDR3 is TGTGCCAGCAGTGGACAGGGGGCGACGAACACTGAAGCTTTCTTT.

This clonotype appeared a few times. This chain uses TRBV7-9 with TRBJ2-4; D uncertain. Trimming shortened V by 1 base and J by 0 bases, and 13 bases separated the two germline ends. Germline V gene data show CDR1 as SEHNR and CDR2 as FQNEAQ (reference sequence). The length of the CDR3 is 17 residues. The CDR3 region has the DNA TGTGCCAGCAGCTTAGAGGTCTTGCCGGGAGCCAAAAACATTCAGTACTTC. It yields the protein CASSLEVLPGAKNIQYF.

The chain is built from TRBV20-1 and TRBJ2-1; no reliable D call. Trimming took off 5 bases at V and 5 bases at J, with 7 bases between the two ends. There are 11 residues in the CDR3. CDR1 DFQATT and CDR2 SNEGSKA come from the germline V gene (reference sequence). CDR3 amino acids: CSASRNNEQFF. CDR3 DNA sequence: TGCAGTGCTTCTAGGAACAATGAGCAGTTCTTC.

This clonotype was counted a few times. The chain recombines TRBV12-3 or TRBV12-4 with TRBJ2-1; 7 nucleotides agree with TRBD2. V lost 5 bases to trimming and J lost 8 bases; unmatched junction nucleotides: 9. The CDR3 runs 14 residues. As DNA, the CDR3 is TGTGCCAGCAGTCCCGGACTAGATGTGGATGAGCAGTTCTTC. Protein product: CASSPGLDVDEQFF.

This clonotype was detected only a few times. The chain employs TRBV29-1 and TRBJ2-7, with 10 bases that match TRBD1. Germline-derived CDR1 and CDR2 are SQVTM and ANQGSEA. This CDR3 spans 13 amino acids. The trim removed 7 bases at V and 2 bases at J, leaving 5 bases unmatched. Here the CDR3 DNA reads TGCAGCGCGGGACAGGGGACCGCCTACGAGCAGTACTTC. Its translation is CSAGQGTAYEQYF.

For the CDR3, the DNA is TGTGCCAGCAGCTTTGGGACAGGGATACACAATGAGCAGTTCTTC. Amino acid sequence: CASSFGTGIHNEQFF. The genes are TRBV7-8 and TRBJ2-1, with TRBD1 matching over 9 bases. CDR3 length equals 15 residues. The trim removed 3 bases at V and 5 bases at J, leaving 5 bases unmatched. Germline V gene lookup returns CDR1 SGHVS and CDR2 FQNEAQ. The full variable domain, with the rest looked up from reference TRBV7-8 and TRBJ2-1, is GAGVSQSPRYKVAKRGQDVALRCDPISGHVSLFWYQQALGQGPEFLTYFQNEAQLDKSGLPSDRFFAERPEGSVSTLKIQRTQQEDSAVYLCASSFGTGIHNEQFFGPGTRLTVL.

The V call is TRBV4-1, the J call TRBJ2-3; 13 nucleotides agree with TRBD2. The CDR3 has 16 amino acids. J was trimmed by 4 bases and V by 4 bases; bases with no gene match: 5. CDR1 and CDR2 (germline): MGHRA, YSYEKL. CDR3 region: CASSLRTSGGPDTQYF. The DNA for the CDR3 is TGCGCCAGCAGCCTTCGGACTAGCGGGGGCCCAGATACGCAGTATTTT.

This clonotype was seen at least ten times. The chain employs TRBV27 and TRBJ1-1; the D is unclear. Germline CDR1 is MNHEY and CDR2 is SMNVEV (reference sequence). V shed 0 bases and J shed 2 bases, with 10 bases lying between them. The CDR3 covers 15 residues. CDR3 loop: CASSLSIRENTEAFF. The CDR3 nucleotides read TGTGCCAGCAGTTTATCGATTAGGGAAAACACTGAAGCTTTCTTT.

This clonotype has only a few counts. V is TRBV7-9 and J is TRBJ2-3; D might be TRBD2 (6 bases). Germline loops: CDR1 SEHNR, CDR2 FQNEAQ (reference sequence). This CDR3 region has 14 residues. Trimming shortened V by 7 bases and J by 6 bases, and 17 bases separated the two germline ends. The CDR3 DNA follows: TGTGCCAGCACCATGCGGGGCGGGGTCGATACGCAGTATTTT. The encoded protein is CASTMRGGVDTQYF.

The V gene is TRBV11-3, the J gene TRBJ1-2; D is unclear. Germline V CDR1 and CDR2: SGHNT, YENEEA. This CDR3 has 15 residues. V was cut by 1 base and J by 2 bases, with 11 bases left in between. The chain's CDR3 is CASSLALGGNYGYTF. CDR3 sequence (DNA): TGTGCCAGCAGCTTAGCCTTGGGCGGAAACTATGGCTACACCTTC.